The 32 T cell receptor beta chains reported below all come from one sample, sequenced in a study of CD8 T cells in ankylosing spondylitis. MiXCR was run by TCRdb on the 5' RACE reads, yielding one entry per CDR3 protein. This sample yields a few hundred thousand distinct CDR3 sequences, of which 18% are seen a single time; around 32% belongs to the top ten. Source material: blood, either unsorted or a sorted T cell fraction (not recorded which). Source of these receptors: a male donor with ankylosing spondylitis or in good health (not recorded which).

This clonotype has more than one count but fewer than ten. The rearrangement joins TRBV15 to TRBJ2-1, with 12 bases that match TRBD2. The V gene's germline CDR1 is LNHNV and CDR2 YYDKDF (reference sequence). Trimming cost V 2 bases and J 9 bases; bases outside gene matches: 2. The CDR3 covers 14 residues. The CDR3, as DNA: TGTGCCACCAGCAGACGGACTAGCGGGACTGAGCAGTTCTTC. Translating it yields CATSRRTSGTEQFF.

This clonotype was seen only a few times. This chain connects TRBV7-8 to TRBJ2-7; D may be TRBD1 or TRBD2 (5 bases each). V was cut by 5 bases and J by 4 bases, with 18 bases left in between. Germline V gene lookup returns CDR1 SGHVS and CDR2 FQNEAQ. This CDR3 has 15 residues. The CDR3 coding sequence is TGTGCCAGCAGCCCCCCCTTGGGGGACGTTTACGAGCAGTACTTC. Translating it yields CASSPPLGDVYEQYF.

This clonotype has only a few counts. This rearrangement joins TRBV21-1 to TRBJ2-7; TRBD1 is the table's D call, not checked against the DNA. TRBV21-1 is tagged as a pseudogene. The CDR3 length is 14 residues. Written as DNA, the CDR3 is TGTGCCAGCAGCAAGGGACAGGGAGCCTACGAGCAGTACTTC. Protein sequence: CASSKGQGAYEQYF.

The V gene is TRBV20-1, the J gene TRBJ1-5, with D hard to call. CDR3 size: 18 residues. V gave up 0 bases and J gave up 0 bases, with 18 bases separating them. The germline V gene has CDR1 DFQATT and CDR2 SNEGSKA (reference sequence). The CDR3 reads CSARDTALGGYSNQPQHF. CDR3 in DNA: TGCAGTGCTAGAGATACGGCCCTTGGAGGATATAGCAATCAGCCCCAGCATTTT.

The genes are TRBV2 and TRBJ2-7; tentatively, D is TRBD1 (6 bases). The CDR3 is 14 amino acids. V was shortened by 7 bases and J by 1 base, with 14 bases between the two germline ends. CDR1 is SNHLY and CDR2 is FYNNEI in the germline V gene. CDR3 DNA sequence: TGTGCCAGCAAGGAGGAAACAGGGTCCTACGAGCAGTACTTC. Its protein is CASKEETGSYEQYF.

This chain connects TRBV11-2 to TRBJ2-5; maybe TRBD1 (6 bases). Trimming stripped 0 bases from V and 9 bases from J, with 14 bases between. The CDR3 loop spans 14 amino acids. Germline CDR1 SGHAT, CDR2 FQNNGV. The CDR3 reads CASSLDPLSGAQYF. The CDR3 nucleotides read TGTGCCAGCAGCTTAGACCCCCTGTCAGGGGCCCAGTACTTC. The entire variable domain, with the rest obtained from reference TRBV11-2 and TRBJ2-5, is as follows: EAGVAQSPRYKIIEKRQSVAFWCNPISGHATLYWYQQILGQGPKLLIQFQNNGVVDDSQLPKDRFSAERLKGVDSTLKIQPAKLEDSAVYLCASSLDPLSGAQYFGPGTRLLVL.

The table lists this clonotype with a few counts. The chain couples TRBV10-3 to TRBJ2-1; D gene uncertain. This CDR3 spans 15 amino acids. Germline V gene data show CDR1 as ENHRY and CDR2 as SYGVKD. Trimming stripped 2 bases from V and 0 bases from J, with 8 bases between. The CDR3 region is CAISENLNSYNEQFF. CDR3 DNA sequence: TGTGCCATCAGTGAGAACCTAAACTCCTACAATGAGCAGTTCTTC.

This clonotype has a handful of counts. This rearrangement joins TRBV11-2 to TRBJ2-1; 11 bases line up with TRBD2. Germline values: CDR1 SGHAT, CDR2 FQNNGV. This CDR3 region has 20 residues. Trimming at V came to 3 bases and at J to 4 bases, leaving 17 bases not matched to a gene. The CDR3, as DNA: TGTGCCAGCAGCTTCGAAACTAGCGGGAGTACGCCCGCTTCTTACAATGAGCAGTTCTTC. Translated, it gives CASSFETSGSTPASYNEQFF.

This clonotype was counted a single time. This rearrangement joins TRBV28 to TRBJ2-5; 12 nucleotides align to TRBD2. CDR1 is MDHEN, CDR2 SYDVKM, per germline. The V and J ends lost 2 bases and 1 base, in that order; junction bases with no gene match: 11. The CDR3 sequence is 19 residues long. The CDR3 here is CASSLMSPGLAGFQETQYF. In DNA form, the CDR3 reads TGTGCCAGCAGTTTAATGAGCCCGGGACTAGCGGGCTTCCAAGAGACCCAGTACTTC.

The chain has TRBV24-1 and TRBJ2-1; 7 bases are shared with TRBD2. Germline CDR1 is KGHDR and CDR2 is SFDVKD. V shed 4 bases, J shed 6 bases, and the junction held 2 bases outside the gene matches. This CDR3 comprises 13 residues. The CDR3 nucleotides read TGTGCCACCAGTGACTGGACTAGCAATGAGCAGTTCTTC. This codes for CATSDWTSNEQFF.

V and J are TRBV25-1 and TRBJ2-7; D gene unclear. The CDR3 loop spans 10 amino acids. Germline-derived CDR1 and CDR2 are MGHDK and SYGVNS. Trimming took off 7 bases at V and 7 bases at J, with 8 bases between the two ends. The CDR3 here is CASTPPEQYF. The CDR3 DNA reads TGTGCCAGCACTCCCCCTGAGCAGTACTTC.

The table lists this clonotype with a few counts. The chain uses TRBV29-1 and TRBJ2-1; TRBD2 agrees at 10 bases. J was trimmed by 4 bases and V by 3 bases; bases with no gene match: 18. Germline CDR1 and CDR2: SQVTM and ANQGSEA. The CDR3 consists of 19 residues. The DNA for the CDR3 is TGCAGCGTTGAGTATCCCCCCGAGCGGGAGGGCCCCCCTTACAATGAGCAGTTCTTC. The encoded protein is CSVEYPPEREGPPYNEQFF.

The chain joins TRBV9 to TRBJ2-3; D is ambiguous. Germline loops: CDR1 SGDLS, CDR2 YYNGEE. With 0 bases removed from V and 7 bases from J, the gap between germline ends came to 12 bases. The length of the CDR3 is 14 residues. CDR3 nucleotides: TGTGCCAGCAGCGTAGGCTGGGCGGATAATACGCAGTATTTT. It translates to CASSVGWADNTQYF.

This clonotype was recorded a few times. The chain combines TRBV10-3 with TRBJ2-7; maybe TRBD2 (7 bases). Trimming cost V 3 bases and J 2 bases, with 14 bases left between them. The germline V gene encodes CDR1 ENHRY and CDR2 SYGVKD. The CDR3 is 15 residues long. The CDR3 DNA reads TGTGCCATCAGTGAAGACTCGGGGGGCCCCTACGAGCAGTACTTC. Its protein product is CAISEDSGGPYEQYF.

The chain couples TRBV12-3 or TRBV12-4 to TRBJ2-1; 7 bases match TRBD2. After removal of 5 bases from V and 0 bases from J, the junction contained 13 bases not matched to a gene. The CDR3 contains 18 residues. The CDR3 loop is CASSLLAVCCNSYNEQFF. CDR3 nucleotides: TGTGCCAGCAGTCTGCTAGCGGTTTGTTGTAACTCCTACAATGAGCAGTTCTTC.

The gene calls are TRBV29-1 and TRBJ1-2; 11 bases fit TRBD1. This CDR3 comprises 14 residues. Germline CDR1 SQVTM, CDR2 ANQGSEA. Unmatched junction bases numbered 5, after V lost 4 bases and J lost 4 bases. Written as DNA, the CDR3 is TGCAGCGTTGGGGGACAGGGGGACTCCTATGGCTACACCTTC. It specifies CSVGGQGDSYGYTF.

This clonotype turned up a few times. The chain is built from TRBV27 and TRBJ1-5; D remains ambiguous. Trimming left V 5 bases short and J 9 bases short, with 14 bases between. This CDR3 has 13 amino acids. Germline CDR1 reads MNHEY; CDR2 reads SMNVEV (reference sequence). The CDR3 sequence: CASSTGPRGPQHF. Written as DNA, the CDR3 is TGTGCCAGCAGTACCGGGCCCCGGGGGCCCCAGCATTTT.

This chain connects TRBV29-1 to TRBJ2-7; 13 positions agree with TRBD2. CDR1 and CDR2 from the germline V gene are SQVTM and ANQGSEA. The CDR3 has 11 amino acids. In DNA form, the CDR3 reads TGCGGTGGACTAGCGGGAGTCGAGCAGTACTTC. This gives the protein CGGLAGVEQYF.

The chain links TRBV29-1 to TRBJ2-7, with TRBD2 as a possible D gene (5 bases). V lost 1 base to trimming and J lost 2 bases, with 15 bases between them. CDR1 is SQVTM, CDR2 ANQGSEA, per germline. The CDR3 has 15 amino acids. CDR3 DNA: TGCAGCGTTGAAGGGTTCCGAGCGGAGACCTACGAGCAGTACTTC. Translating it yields CSVEGFRAETYEQYF.

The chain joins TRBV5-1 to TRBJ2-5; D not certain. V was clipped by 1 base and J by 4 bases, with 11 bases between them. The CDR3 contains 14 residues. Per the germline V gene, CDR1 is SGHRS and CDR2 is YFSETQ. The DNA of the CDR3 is TGCGCCAGCAGCTTGTTGTTCAACGGAGAGACCCAGTACTTC. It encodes CASSLLFNGETQYF.

CDR3 protein: CAISTSGSYNEQFF. CDR3 in DNA: TGTGCCATCAGCACTAGCGGATCCTACAATGAGCAGTTCTTC. This chain uses TRBV10-3 with TRBJ2-1, with 8 bases fitting TRBD2. CDR1 ENHRY and CDR2 SYGVKD come from the germline V gene. The junction had 2 bases not matched to a gene; V was cut back by 6 bases and J by 1 base. The CDR3 extends over 14 amino acids.

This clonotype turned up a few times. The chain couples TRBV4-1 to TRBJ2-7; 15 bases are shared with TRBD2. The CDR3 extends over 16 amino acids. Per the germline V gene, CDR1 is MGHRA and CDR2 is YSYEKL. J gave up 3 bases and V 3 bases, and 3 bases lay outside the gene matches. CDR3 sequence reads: CASSQGTSGRFYEQYF. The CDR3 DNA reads TGCGCCAGCAGCCAGGGGACTAGCGGGAGGTTCTACGAGCAGTACTTC.

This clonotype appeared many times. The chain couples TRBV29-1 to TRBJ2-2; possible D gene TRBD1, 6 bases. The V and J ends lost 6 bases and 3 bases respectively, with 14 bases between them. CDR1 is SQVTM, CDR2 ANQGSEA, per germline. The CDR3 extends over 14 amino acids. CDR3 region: CSVDAAGDTGELFF. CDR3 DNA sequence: TGCAGCGTGGACGCGGCAGGGGACACCGGGGAGCTGTTTTTT.

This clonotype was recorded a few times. The CDR3 spells CSVDNSGANVLTF. The CDR3 DNA reads TGCAGCGTTGACAACTCTGGGGCCAACGTCCTGACTTTC. The chain joins TRBV29-1 to TRBJ2-6; unclear D gene. The CDR3 runs to 13 residues. In germline, CDR1 is SQVTM, CDR2 ANQGSEA. V lost 3 bases to trimming and J lost 0 bases, with 3 bases between them.

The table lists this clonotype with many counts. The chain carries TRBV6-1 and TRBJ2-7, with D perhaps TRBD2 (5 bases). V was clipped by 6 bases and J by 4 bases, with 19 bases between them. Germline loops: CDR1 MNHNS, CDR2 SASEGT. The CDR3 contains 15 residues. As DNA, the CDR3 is TGTGCCAGCAGCGACCACACCCGGGATCAATACGAGCAGTACTTC. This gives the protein CASSDHTRDQYEQYF.

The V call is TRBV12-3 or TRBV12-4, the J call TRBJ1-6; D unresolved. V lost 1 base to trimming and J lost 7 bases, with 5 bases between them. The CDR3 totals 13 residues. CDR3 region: CASSLEANSPLHF. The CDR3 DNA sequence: TGTGCCAGCAGTTTAGAGGCGAATTCACCCCTCCACTTT.

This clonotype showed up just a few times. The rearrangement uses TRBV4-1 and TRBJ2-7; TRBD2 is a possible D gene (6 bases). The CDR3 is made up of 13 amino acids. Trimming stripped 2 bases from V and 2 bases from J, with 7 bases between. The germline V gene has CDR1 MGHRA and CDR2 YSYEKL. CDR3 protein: CASSQREAYEQYF. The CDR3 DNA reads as TGCGCCAGCAGCCAAAGGGAGGCCTACGAGCAGTACTTC.

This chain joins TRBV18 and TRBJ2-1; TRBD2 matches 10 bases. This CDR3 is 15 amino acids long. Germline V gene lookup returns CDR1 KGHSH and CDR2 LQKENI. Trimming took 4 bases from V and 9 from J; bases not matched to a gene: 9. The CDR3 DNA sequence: TGTGCCAGCTCACAGCCGGGACTAGCGTGGGCTGAGCAGTTCTTC. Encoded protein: CASSQPGLAWAEQFF.

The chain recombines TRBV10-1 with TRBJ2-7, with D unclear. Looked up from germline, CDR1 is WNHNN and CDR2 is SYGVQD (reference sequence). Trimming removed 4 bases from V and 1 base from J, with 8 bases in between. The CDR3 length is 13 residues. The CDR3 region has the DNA TGCGCCAGCAGTGCGGCCGGTTCCTACGAGCAGTACTTC. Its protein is CASSAAGSYEQYF.

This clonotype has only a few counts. The CDR3 DNA sequence: TGTGCCAGCAGTTACTCCCTGACAGGGGGCTCGGATTCACCCCTCCACTTT. Translation gives CASSYSLTGGSDSPLHF. The chain links TRBV6-5 to TRBJ1-6, with 10 bases that match TRBD1. V shed 0 bases and J 8 bases; nucleotides not matched to a gene: 7. The germline V gene encodes CDR1 MNHEY and CDR2 SVGAGI. The CDR3 totals 17 residues.

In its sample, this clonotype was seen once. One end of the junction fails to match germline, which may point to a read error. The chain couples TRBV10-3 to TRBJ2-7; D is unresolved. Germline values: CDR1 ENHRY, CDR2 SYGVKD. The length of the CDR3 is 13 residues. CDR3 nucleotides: TGTGCCATCAGTCAGAAGGACGAAGGCAGTGAAAGCTTC. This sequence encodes CAISQKDEGSESF.

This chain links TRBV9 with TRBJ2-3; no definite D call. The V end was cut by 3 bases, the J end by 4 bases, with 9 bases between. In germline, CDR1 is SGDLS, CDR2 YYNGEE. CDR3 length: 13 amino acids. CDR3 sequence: CASSGRLSDTQYF. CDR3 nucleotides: TGTGCCAGCAGCGGACGGCTTTCAGATACGCAGTATTTT. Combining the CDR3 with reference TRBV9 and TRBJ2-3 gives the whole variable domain DSGVTQTPKHLITATGQRVTLRCSPRSGDLSVYWYQQSLDQGLQFLIQYYNGEERAKGNILERFSAQQFPDLHSELNLSSLELGDSALYFCASSGRLSDTQYFGPGTRLTVL.